The 13 T cell receptor beta chains presented below share a single source sample, sequenced in a study of T cell clonality in common variable immunodeficiency. TCRdb's copy holds only in-frame clones and misses some; the assay was immunoSEQ multiplex PCR. This table holds under 45,000 clones with no singletons; the top ten claim approximately 9.4%. Material for sequencing was peripheral blood mononuclear cells. The receptors come from a person aged 18 to 70 in good health.

This clone was recorded many times. The read finishes 3 residues shy of the CDR3 end, and the germline J gene is used to complete it. This chain connects TRBV18 to TRBJ2-7; D might be TRBD1 (6 bases). Germline V gives CDR1 KGHSH, CDR2 LQKENI. V lost 0 bases and J lost 2, with 23 bases in between. This CDR3 contains 19 residues. The part of the CDR3 DNA that was read is TGTGCCAGCTCACCACCAAACAGGGTCCGAACCCTCAAAGCCTACGAG. It specifies CASSPPNRVRTLKAYE. The complete CDR3 reads CASSPPNRVRTLKAYEQYF.

In its sample, this clone was seen many times. Read data end 3 residues before the CDR3 end; the end is taken from the germline J gene. The chain couples TRBV10-3 to TRBJ2-5; the match to TRBD2 covers 11 bases. Trimming at V came to 8 bases and at J to 1 base, leaving 6 bases not matched to a gene. Germline V gene data show CDR1 as ENHRY and CDR2 as SYGVKD. This CDR3 is built from 15 residues. The CDR3 DNA, read in part, is TGTGCCATCGGACGACTAGCGGGATTCCAAGAGACC. It yields the protein CAIGRLAGFQET. The entire CDR3 protein is CAIGRLAGFQETQYF.

This clone was counted only a few times. The CDR3 goes on 3 residues after the read ends, and that part is filled in from the germline J gene. The chain recombines TRBV7-9 with TRBJ1-2; 10 bases agree with TRBD1. Germline assignment: CDR1 SEHNR and CDR2 FQNEAQ (reference sequence). CDR3 length: 15 amino acids. Incomplete CDR3 DNA: TGTGCCAGCAGCCCACTGGACAGGGGGACCTACGAC. Translation: CASSPLDRGTYD. The entire CDR3 protein is CASSPLDRGTYDYTF.

The sample holds a few counts of this clone. The read terminates 3 residues before the CDR3 end, so the remaining end is supplied by the germline J gene. J is TRBJ2-2 and V is TRBV7-9; D is ambiguous. This CDR3 comprises 14 residues. The germline CDR1 and CDR2 sequences are SEHNR and FQNEAQ (reference sequence). The part of the CDR3 DNA that was read is TGTGCCAGCAGCTTAGAACAGTCAAATGAAAAG. Its translation is CASSLEQSNEK. The whole CDR3 protein reads CASSLEQSNEKLFF.

In this sample, this clone turned up a few times. Read data end 3 residues before the CDR3 end; the end is taken from the germline J gene. The chain uses TRBV30 and TRBJ2-2; TRBD1 is a possible D gene (6 bases). The CDR3 length is 16 residues. Per germline, CDR1 GTSNPN and CDR2 SVGIG (reference sequence). The sequenced CDR3 bases are TGTGCCGTAAACAGGGACCTGAGCTCCTATAATTCACCG. Its translation is CAVNRDLSSYNSP. The complete CDR3 protein is CAVNRDLSSYNSPLFF.

This clone was detected ten times or more. From the germline J gene comes the end of the CDR3, since the read stops 3 residues before it. The chain couples TRBV29-1 to TRBJ2-2; D is possibly TRBD1 (6 bases). V lost 3 bases to trimming and J lost 5 bases, with 16 bases between them. CDR1 is SQVTM and CDR2 is ANQGSEA in the germline V gene. This CDR3 contains 15 residues. The CDR3 DNA, read in part, is TGCAGCGTTGATCTATCCCTGAGGGGGACCGGGGAG. Amino acids: CSVDLSLRGTGE. The full CDR3 protein is CSVDLSLRGTGELFF.

This clone was recorded many times. The read comes to an end 3 residues before the CDR3 does, leaving the germline J gene to fill in the end. V usage is TRBV2 and J usage is TRBJ2-7, with TRBD2 as a possible D gene (6 bases). V was clipped by 8 bases and J by 4 bases, with 12 bases between them. The CDR3 is 12 amino acids. Germline loops: CDR1 SNHLY, CDR2 FYNNEI. The sequenced CDR3 bases are TGTGCCAGCCGGGGACTCGATTACGAG. This sequence encodes CASRGLDYE. The full CDR3 is CASRGLDYEQYF. Supplemented by reference TRBV2 and TRBJ2-7, the full variable domain reads EPEVTQTPSHQVTQMGQEVILRCVPISNHLYFYWYRQILGQKVEFLVSFYNNEISEKSEIFDDQFSVERPDGSNFTLKIRSTKLEDSAMYFCASRGLDYEQYFGPGTRLTVT.

This clone was seen many times. The read ends 3 residues early relative to the CDR3; the germline J gene fills the gap. The chain recombines TRBV2 with TRBJ2-7; the D gene is possibly TRBD2 (6 bases). This CDR3 is built from 13 residues. Germline V gives CDR1 SNHLY, CDR2 FYNNEI. With 5 bases removed from V and 6 bases from J, the gap between germline ends came to 14 bases. Partial CDR3 DNA: TGTGCCAGCAGTCCCCCTGGAGCGGGCGAG. Its protein is CASSPPGAGE. The full CDR3 reads CASSPPGAGEQYF.

The table lists this clone with many counts. The sequenced fragment ends 3 residues before the CDR3 boundary, so the rest is inferred from the germline J gene. The rearrangement links TRBV10-3 to TRBJ1-2; D is uncertain. The CDR3 totals 13 residues. Trimming left V 3 bases short and J 2 bases short, with 7 bases between. Germline loops: CDR1 ENHRY, CDR2 SYGVKD. CDR3 loop: CAISDRQNYGYTF. The DNA read from the CDR3 is TGTGCCATCAGTGACAGGCAAAACTATGGC.

This clone was recorded a few times. The read is 3 residues too short to cover the CDR3 end, so that end is filled in from the germline J gene. This rearrangement joins TRBV10-3 to TRBJ2-7; D gene uncertain. V shed 10 bases and J shed 4 bases, with 11 bases lying between them. Germline V CDR1 and CDR2: ENHRY, SYGVKD. The CDR3 loop spans 11 amino acids. CDR3 DNA, as far as it was read: TGTGCCACCTCTAATTCTTACGAG. This gives the protein CATSNSYE. The whole CDR3 sequence reads CATSNSYEQYF.

At least ten counts were recorded for this clone. From the germline J gene comes the end of the CDR3, since the read stops 3 residues before it. The chain couples TRBV20-1 to TRBJ2-3; 10 bases map to TRBD2. Looked up from germline, CDR1 is DFQATT and CDR2 is SNEGSKA (reference sequence). The junction had 2 bases not matched to a gene; V was cut back by 5 bases and J by 0 bases. This CDR3 has 14 residues. Incomplete CDR3 DNA: TGCAGTGCTGATAGCGGGGGGAGCACAGATACG. Its protein is CSADSGGSTDT. The entire CDR3 is CSADSGGSTDTQYF.

This clone was picked up many times. The CDR3 end is not reached by the read, which stops 3 residues before it; the germline J gene fills it in. The rearrangement uses TRBV6-4 and TRBJ2-2; no clear D gene. The germline CDR1 and CDR2 sequences are MRHNA and SNTAGT. The CDR3 is made up of 15 amino acids. Trimming removed 0 bases at V and 5 bases at J, with 10 bases between. The CDR3 loop is CASSDSTGWTGELFF. The covered CDR3 bases are TGTGCCAGCAGTGACTCCACGGGTTGGACCGGGGAG.

Ten or more counts support this clone. One end of the junction is discordant with germline, which a read error may explain. The sequenced part of the CDR3 DNA is TGTGCTAGCAGCTTACAGGGGGCAGGGACC. Its protein product is CASSLQGAGT. The whole CDR3 reads CASSLQGAGTQYF. The J gene is TRBJ2-5, the V gene TRBV7-7; TRBD1 matches at 9 bases. Read sequence stops 3 residues before the CDR3 end, and the germline J gene provides the missing end. Germline V lookup: CDR1 SSHAT, CDR2 FNYEAQ (reference sequence). There are 13 residues in the CDR3. The whole variable domain, remainder taken from reference TRBV7-7 and TRBJ2-5, is GAGVSQSPRYKVTKRGQDVTLRCDPISSHATLYWYQQALGQGPEFLTYFNYEAQPDKSGLPSDRFSAERPEGSISTLTIQRTEQRDSAMYRCASSLQGAGTQYFGPGTRLLVL.